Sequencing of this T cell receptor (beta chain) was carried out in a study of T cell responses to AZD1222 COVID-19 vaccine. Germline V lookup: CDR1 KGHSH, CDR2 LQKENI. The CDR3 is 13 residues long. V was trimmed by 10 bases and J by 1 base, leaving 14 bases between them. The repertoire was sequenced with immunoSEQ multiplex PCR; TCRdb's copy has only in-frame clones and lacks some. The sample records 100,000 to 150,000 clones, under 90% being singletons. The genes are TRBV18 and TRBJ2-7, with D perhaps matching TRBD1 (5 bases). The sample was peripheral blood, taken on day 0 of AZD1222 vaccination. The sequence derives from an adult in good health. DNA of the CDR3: TGTGCCACCACGGAGACAGTTTCCTACGAGCAGTACTTC. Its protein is CATTETVSYEQYF.